This T cell receptor beta chain originates from a study (dated by TCRdb to between 2014 and 2017). Some background on the complete study: The study examined whether tumor-infiltrating Tregs in breast cancer are drawn from blood Tregs or arise in situ by conversion from other CD4+ T cell subsets.

As concerns this clonotype: The antigen it recognizes is unknown. No quality values exist for individual bases; no much larger clone is one base distant.

Full-length TCR variable regions were amplified by 5' RACE PCR using constant-region reverse primers, and then by semi-nested PCR using Nested Universal Primer A. The ReliaPrep RNA Cell Miniprep System was used to extract total RNA, which was then reverse transcribed into 5'RACE-ready cDNA with the SMARTer RACE 5'/3' Kit. Multiplex adaptors were used to barcode full-length TCR alpha and beta libraries, and the barcoded libraries were sequenced on an Illumina MiSeq. The published analysis was carried out like this. For each of nine subset-tissue groups, sequencing data from the five patients were combined, and the groups were compared by unsupervised clustering of TCR gene usage. The Morisita-Horn index was used to calculate repertoire similarity, with shared sequences weighted according to their contribution to each repertoire. TCRdb's own reprocessing of the public reads used fastp at Q25 and MiXCR and kept productive beta chains. Each record represents a unique CDR3 protein, reported with the most common genes and DNA among its rows. Here the V and J calls rest on TCRdb's processing, not on the authors' analysis. Counted in this sample were about 42,000 distinct CDR3 sequences; approximately 22% of them appeared once. Of the sample, approximately 4.1% is held by the ten largest clones.

CD4+CD25+CD127-/low cells were isolated as Tregs. Tregs, naive and memory CD4+ T cells from tumor, blood and ipsilateral draining lymph nodes of 4 or 5 breast cancer patients underwent full-length TCR alpha and beta sequencing. Ficoll density gradient centrifugation was used to isolate mononuclear cells from either lymph nodes or 50 ml of peripheral blood. A purity exceeding 90% was confirmed by FACS for the sorted cell populations. What the research found in general, with its limitations: Tumor memory CD4+ T cell TCR gene usage was found to cluster with blood and lymph node memory CD4+ cells and with lymph node naive CD4+ cells. Tumor-infiltrating Treg TCR alpha and beta sequences overlapped most with tumor naive CD4+ T cells, then with blood naive CD4+ T cells. Rather than covering whole repertoires, validation in the larger cohort was restricted to a single TCR beta V-J rearrangement.

The sequenced sample consisted of Tregs sorted from blood. The source of this sequence is a female donor with breast cancer.

CDR3 sequence: CASSDQGEDTIYF. The DNA sequence is as follows: TGCGCCAGCAGCGACCAGGGGGAGGACACCATATATTTT. The chain couples TRBV5-1 to TRBJ1-3, with TRBD1 matching 7 junction bases. V and J are trimmed by 4 bases and 8 bases, and the gene matches miss 6 bases of the junction. The CDR3 measures 13 amino acids from cysteine to phenylalanine. The entry retains the CDR3 DNA only, 39 bases that are in frame from base 1. The germline V gene sets CDR1 to SGHRS and CDR2 to YFSETQ.